This TCR beta chain is from a study of T cell changes during pregnancy in multiple sclerosis. J was trimmed by 8 bases and V by 6 bases; bases with no gene match: 13. This CDR3 spans 17 amino acids. Germline V lookup: CDR1 MDHEN, CDR2 SYDVKM. Assay: immunoSEQ multiplex PCR; the TCRdb copy retains only in-frame clones and omits some. This sample has about 40,000 clones; 80% to 95% occur once, and the top ten carry approximately 0.41%. The V and J genes are TRBV28 and TRBJ2-3; 14 bases align to TRBD2. This receptor was identified in a female donor with multiple sclerosis, enrolled in a pregnancy study. The specimen was CD4+ T cells from peripheral blood mononuclear cells, collected in the third trimester of pregnancy. The CDR3 nucleotides read TGTGCCAGCAGGGGGACTAGCGGGAGCCTATCAAGGGGTACGCAGTATTTT. It translates to CASRGTSGSLSRGTQYF.